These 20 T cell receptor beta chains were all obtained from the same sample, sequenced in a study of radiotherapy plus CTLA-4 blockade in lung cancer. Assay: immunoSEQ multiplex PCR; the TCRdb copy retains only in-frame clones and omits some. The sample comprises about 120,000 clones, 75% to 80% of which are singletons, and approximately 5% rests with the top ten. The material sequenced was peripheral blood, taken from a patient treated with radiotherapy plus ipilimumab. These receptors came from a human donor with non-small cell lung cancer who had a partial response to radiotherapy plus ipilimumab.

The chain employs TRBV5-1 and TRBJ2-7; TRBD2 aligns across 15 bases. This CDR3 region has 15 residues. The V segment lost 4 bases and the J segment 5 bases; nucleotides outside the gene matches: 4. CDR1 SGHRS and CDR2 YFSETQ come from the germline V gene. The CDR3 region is CASSEGLAGGDEQYV. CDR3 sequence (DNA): TGCGCCAGCAGCGAGGGACTAGCGGGAGGAGACGAGCAGTACGTC.

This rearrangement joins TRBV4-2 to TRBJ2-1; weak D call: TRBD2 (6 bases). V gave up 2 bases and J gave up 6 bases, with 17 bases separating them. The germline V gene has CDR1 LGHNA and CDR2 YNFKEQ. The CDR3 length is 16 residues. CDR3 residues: CASSQFPVLASNEQFF. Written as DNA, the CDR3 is TGTGCCAGCAGCCAATTCCCTGTTCTAGCGAGCAATGAGCAGTTCTTC.

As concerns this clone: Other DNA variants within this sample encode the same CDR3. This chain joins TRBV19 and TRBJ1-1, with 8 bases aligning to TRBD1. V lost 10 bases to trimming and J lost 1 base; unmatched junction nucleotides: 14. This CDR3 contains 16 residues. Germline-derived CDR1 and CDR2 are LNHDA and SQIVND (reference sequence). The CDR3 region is CAIHWGTGGRNTEAFF. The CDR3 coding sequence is TGTGCCATTCACTGGGGGACAGGAGGTCGGAACACTGAAGCTTTCTTT.

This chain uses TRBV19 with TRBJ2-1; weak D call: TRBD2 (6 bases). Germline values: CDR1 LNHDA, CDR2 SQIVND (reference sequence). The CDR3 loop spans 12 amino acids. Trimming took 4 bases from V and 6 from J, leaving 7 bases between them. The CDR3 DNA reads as TGTGCCAGTAGTACGGGACTCAATGAGCAGTTCTTC. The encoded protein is CASSTGLNEQFF.

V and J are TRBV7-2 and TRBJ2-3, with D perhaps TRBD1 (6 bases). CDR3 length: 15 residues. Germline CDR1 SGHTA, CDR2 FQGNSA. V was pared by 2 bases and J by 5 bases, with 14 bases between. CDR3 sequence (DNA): TGTGCCAGCAGCTTATTAGCCCAGGGGAAAGATACGCAGTATTTT. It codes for CASSLLAQGKDTQYF.

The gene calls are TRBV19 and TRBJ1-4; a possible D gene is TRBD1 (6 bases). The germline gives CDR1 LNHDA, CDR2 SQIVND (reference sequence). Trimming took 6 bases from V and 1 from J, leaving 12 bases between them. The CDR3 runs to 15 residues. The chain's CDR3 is CASRTGTITNEKLFF. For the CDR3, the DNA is TGTGCCAGTAGGACCGGGACAATAACTAATGAAAAACTGTTTTTT.

The CDR3 bases are TGTGCCAGCAGCATTGGCGCAGGGGTCGGCTACACCTTC. This sequence encodes CASSIGAGVGYTF. The rearrangement uses TRBV5-4 and TRBJ1-2, with D possibly TRBD1 on 6 matching bases. The CDR3 is 13 amino acids. V lost 4 bases, J lost 8 bases, and 15 bases lay in between. Germline V gene lookup returns CDR1 SGHNT and CDR2 YYREEE (reference sequence).

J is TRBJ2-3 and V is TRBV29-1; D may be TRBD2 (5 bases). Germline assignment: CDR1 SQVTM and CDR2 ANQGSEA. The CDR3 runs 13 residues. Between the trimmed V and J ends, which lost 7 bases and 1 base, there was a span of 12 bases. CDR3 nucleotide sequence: TGCAGCGCGCTTGGAGGCGGCACAGATACGCAGTATTTT. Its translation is CSALGGGTDTQYF.

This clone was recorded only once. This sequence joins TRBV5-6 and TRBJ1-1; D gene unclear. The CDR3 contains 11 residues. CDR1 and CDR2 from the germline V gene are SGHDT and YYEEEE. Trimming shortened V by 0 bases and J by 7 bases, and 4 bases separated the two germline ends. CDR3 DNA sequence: TGTGCCAGCAGCTTGGCCAGTGAAGCTTTCTTT. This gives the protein CASSLASEAFF.

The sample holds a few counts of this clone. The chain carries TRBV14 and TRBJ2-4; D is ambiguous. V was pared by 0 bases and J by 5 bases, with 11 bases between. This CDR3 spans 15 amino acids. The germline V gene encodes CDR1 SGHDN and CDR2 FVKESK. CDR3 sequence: CASSQELGTENIQYF. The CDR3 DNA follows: TGTGCCAGCAGCCAAGAACTCGGCACAGAAAACATTCAGTACTTC.

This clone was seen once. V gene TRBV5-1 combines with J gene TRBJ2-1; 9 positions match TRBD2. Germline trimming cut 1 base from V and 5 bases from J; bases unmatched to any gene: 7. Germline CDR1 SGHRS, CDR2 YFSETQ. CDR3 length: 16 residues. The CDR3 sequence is CASSLSPRLADNEQFF. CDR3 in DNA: TGCGCCAGCAGCTTGTCGCCAAGACTAGCGGACAATGAGCAGTTCTTC.

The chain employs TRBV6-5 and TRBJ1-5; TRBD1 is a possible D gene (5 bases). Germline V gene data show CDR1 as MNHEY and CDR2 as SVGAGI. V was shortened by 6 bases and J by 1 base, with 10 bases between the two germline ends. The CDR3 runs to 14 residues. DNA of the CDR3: TGTGCCAGCAGCTCCCGACAGAGCAATCAGCCCCAGCATTTT. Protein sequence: CASSSRQSNQPQHF.

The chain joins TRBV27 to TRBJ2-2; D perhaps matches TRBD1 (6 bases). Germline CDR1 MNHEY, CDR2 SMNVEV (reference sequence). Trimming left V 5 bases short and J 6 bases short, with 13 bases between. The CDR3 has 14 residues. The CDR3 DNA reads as TGTGCCAGCAGTCAGGGGAGCCAGTCCGGGGAGCTGTTTTTT. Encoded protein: CASSQGSQSGELFF.

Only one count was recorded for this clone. The CDR3 region is CASSPRDLEGGYTF. DNA for the CDR3: TGTGCCAGCAGCCCCCGGGACCTGGAGGGGGGCTACACCTTC. This rearrangement joins TRBV9 to TRBJ1-2; TRBD1 is a possible D gene (5 bases). Germline CDR1 reads SGDLS; CDR2 reads YYNGEE. This CDR3 spans 14 amino acids. V lost 4 bases and J lost 8, with 18 bases in between.

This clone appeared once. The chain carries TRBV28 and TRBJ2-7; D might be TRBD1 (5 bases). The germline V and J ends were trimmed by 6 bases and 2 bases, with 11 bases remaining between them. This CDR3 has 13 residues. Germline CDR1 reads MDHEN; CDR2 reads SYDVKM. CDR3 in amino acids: CASRNDSPYEQYF. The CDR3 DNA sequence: TGTGCCAGCAGGAACGACAGCCCCTACGAGCAGTACTTC.

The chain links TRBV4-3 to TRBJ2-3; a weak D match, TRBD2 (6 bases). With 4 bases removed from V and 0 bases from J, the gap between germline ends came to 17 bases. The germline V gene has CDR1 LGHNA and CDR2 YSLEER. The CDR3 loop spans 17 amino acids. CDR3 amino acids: CASSRQGLAHSTDTQYF. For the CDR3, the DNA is TGCGCCAGCAGCCGACAAGGGCTAGCGCATAGCACAGATACGCAGTATTTT.

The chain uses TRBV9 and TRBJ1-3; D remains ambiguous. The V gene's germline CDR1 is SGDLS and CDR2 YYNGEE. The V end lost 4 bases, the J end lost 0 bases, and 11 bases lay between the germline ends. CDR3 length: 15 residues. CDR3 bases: TGTGCCAGCAGCCCGCAGGTTCGCTCTGGAAACACCATATATTTT. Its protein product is CASSPQVRSGNTIYF.

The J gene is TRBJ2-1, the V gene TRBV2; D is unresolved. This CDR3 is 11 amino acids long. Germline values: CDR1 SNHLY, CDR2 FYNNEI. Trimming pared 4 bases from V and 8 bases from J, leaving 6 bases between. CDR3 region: CASSALDEQFF. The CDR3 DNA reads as TGTGCCAGCAGTGCTCTCGATGAGCAGTTCTTC.

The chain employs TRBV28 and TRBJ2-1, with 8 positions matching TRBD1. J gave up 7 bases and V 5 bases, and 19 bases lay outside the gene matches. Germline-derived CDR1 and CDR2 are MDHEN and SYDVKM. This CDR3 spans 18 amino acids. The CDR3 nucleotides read TGTGCCAGCAGTCCATATAACCCCACAGGGGGTGGAAATAATGAGCAGTTCTTC. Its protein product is CASSPYNPTGGGNNEQFF.

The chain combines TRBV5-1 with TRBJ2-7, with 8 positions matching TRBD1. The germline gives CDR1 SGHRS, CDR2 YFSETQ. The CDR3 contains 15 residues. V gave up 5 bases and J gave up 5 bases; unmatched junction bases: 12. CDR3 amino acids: CASSIPQGARDEQYF. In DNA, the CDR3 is TGCGCCAGCAGTATCCCCCAGGGGGCGAGGGACGAGCAGTACTTC.